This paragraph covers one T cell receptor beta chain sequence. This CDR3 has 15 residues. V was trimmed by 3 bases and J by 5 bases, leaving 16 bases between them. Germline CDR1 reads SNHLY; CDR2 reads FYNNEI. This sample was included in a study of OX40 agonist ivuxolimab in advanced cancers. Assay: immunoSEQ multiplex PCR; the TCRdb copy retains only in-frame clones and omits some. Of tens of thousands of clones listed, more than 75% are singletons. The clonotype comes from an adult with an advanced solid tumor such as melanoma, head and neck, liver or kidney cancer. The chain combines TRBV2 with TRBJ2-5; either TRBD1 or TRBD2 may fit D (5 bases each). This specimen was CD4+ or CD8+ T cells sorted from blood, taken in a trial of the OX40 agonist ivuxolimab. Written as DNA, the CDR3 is TGTGCCAGCAGTGACTTCCGGGGACCCCAGGAGACCCAGTACTTC. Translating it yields CASSDFRGPQETQYF.